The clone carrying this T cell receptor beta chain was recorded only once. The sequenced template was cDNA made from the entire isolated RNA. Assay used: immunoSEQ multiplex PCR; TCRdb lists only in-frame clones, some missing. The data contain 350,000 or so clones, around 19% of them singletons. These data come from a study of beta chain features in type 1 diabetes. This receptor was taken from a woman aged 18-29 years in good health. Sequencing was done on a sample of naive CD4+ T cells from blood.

Here the CDR3 reads CASRGGGIDTQYF. The CDR3 DNA follows: TGTGCCAGCAGAGGAGGAGGGATAGATACGCAGTATTTT. This chain connects TRBV5-4 to TRBJ2-3, with D possibly matching TRBD2 (6 bases). V lost 5 bases, J lost 5 bases, and 12 bases lay in between. This CDR3 contains 13 residues. CDR1 SGHNT and CDR2 YYREEE come from the germline V gene (reference sequence).